The clone carrying this T cell receptor (beta chain) was detected only a few times. Antigen unknown. The CDR3 contains 13 residues. The germline gives CDR1 SNHLY, CDR2 FYNNEI. The V gene end was trimmed by 4 bases and the J gene end by 8 bases; junction bases not matched to a gene: 6. This entry belongs to a study of identical twins. General observations from the study: Abundant beta clonotypes from cord blood bore fewer insertions; memory repertoires lacked this pattern. Out-of-frame alpha sequences common to twins exhibited an excess of low generation probability.

TCRdb called the 5' RACE reads again in MiXCR, with one record for every CDR3 protein. The sample has some 200,000 distinct CDR3 sequences; around 6.8% are singletons. Only healthy Caucasians were enrolled as donors. These sequences were also reported in another study, on yellow fever vaccine responses in identical twins.

Sequencing input: memory (CD45RO+) T cells sorted from blood. The source of this sequence is a woman younger than 35 in good health. This rearrangement joins TRBV2 to TRBJ2-7; 9 bases fit TRBD1. CDR3: CASSGTGEGKQYF. CDR3 coding DNA: TGTGCCAGCAGTGGGACAGGGGAGGGAAAGCAGTACTTC.